This T cell receptor beta chain is drawn from a study of cytotoxic CD8 clonotypes in ibrutinib-treated CLL. Study information: Samples showed on average around 250,000 productive templates and roughly 90,000 productive rearrangements. General study findings and limits: Sustained-remission patients were sampled at different times than progressing patients were.

In this sample, this clone turned up a few times. Its cognate antigen is unknown. The sequencing depth, 1 in 200,000 to 1 in 1 million T cells, was the target. Assay used: immunoSEQ multiplex PCR; TCRdb lists only in-frame clones, some missing. Of fewer than 80,000 clones detected, 45% to 65% appear once; the ten largest clones hold roughly 14%. V lost 6 bases and J 0 bases, leaving 11 bases between the germline ends. Looked up from germline, CDR1 is MNHEY and CDR2 is SMNVEV (reference sequence). The CDR3 consists of 14 residues. About 1.9 micrograms of genomic DNA came from cryopreserved PBMCs for TCR beta libraries.

The source is a human donor with chronic lymphocytic leukemia. Sequences were derived from PBMCs, sampled after 12 months of ibrutinib treatment. The genes are TRBV27 and TRBJ1-2, with D perhaps matching TRBD1 (6 bases). The CDR3 here is CASSAGAPNYGYTF. CDR3 sequence (DNA): TGTGCCAGCAGCGCAGGGGCCCCTAACTATGGCTACACCTTC.